Listed here are 27 T cell receptor beta chains from one sample, sequenced in a study of shared T cell receptors in the human thymus. TCRdb's table, derived via immunoSEQ multiplex PCR, lists solely in-frame clones and lacks some. Here the sample spans roughly 710,000 clones, roughly 88% being singletons. In addition, the sample was reused for a study of human thymus T cells.

The specimen was thymocytes. The source is a girl less than two years old with a congenital heart defect.

This chain links TRBV2 with TRBJ2-1, with 11 bases aligning to TRBD2. CDR3 length: 14 residues. Unmatched junction bases numbered 0, after V lost 6 bases and J lost 2 bases. Per the germline V gene, CDR1 is SNHLY and CDR2 is FYNNEI. This chain's CDR3 is CASRTSGAYNEQFF. As DNA, the CDR3 is TGTGCCAGCAGGACTAGCGGGGCCTACAATGAGCAGTTCTTC.

This clone was detected only a few times. The genes are TRBV18 and TRBJ1-2; maybe TRBD1 (5 bases). With 3 bases removed from V and 5 bases from J, the gap between germline ends came to 16 bases. From germline, CDR1 is KGHSH and CDR2 LQKENI. The CDR3 loop spans 15 amino acids. The CDR3 DNA follows: TGTGCCAGCTCACCGGACCTAGGGGATCGTTATGGCTACACCTTC. Protein sequence: CASSPDLGDRYGYTF.

This rearrangement joins TRBV5-1 to TRBJ2-6; 9 positions match TRBD1. The CDR3 runs 15 residues. Germline assignment: CDR1 SGHRS and CDR2 YFSETQ. Trimming at V came to 4 bases and at J to 2 bases, leaving 1 base not matched to a gene. The CDR3 is CASSRQGAGANVLTF. The CDR3 coding sequence is TGCGCCAGCAGCCGACAGGGGGCTGGGGCCAACGTCCTGACTTTC.

The genes are TRBV7-9 and TRBJ1-2, with 7 bases lining up with TRBD1. The V gene end was trimmed by 5 bases and the J gene end by 3 bases; junction bases not matched to a gene: 9. Germline CDR1 reads SEHNR; CDR2 reads FQNEAQ (reference sequence). The CDR3 is 15 residues long. The CDR3 protein is CASSPGQAVYYGYTF. For the CDR3, the DNA is TGTGCCAGCAGCCCCGGACAGGCGGTCTACTATGGCTACACCTTC.

The chain couples TRBV14 to TRBJ1-1; D might be TRBD1 (5 bases). V was pared by 0 bases and J by 11 bases, with 16 bases between. CDR3 length: 14 residues. In germline, CDR1 is SGHDN, CDR2 FVKESK. CDR3 residues: CASSQDDRAGMAFF. The CDR3 coding sequence is TGTGCCAGCAGCCAAGATGATAGGGCAGGGATGGCTTTCTTT.

The J gene is TRBJ2-4, the V gene TRBV28; TRBD2 matches 7 bases. The CDR3 has 21 residues. Germline lookup yields CDR1 MDHEN and CDR2 SYDVKM. V lost 3 bases to trimming and J lost 0 bases; unmatched junction nucleotides: 20. The CDR3 region is CASSFPEPRPGGFLAKNIQYF. The CDR3 DNA is TGTGCCAGCAGTTTCCCCGAACCTAGACCCGGGGGGTTCTTAGCCAAAAACATTCAGTACTTC.

The chain joins TRBV2 to TRBJ2-3; TRBD1 agrees at 10 bases. Germline loops: CDR1 SNHLY, CDR2 FYNNEI. Unmatched junction bases numbered 8, after V lost 7 bases and J lost 4 bases. CDR3 length: 15 residues. CDR3 loop: CASTTLDRGADTQYF. As DNA, the CDR3 is TGTGCCAGCACCACCCTGGACAGGGGGGCAGATACGCAGTATTTT.

The gene calls are TRBV18 and TRBJ2-3; TRBD2 might be the D (7 bases). The germline V gene has CDR1 KGHSH and CDR2 LQKENI. This CDR3 has 13 residues. Between the trimmed V and J ends, which lost 8 bases and 4 bases, there was a span of 13 bases. The CDR3 loop is CASLGGASDTQYF. In DNA form, the CDR3 reads TGTGCCAGCCTGGGGGGGGCATCAGATACGCAGTATTTT.

A single count supports this clone. The V gene is TRBV2, the J gene TRBJ2-2; D is unclear. Germline V gene lookup returns CDR1 SNHLY and CDR2 FYNNEI. V was shortened by 4 bases and J by 1 base, with 10 bases between the two germline ends. This CDR3 has 15 amino acids. Here the CDR3 DNA reads TGTGCCAGCAGTGTCCGGAAGCGGAACACCGGGGAGCTGTTTTTT. Translation gives CASSVRKRNTGELFF.

In this sample, this clone turned up once. The V gene is TRBV27, the J gene TRBJ1-6; 9 nucleotides line up with TRBD1. This CDR3 is 11 amino acids long. Germline assignment: CDR1 MNHEY and CDR2 SMNVEV (reference sequence). V trimming: 8 bases; J trimming: 18 bases; junction bases outside the gene matches: 8. The CDR3 reads CASATGGAYHF. Written as DNA, the CDR3 is TGTGCCAGCGCTACAGGGGGCGCTTACCACTTT.

The chain recombines TRBV9 with TRBJ2-2; 7 positions match TRBD1. The junction had 4 bases not matched to a gene; V was cut back by 5 bases and J by 3 bases. CDR1 is SGDLS and CDR2 is YYNGEE in the germline V gene. CDR3 length: 14 residues. CDR3 protein: CASSHGTDTGELFF. In DNA form, the CDR3 reads TGTGCCAGCAGTCACGGGACAGACACCGGGGAGCTGTTTTTT.

This chain's CDR3 is CASSWRGSSYNEQFF. In DNA, the CDR3 is TGTGCCAGCAGCTGGCGGGGGAGCTCCTACAATGAGCAGTTCTTC. The chain couples TRBV7-8 to TRBJ2-1, with TRBD2 matching 7 bases. The J segment lost 0 bases and the V segment lost 4 bases, leaving 3 bases of the junction unmatched. The germline V gene encodes CDR1 SGHVS and CDR2 FQNEAQ. This CDR3 is built from 15 residues. Variable domain in full (rest from reference TRBV7-8 and TRBJ2-1): GAGVSQSPRYKVAKRGQDVALRCDPISGHVSLFWYQQALGQGPEFLTYFQNEAQLDKSGLPSDRFFAERPEGSVSTLKIQRTQQEDSAVYLCASSWRGSSYNEQFFGPGTRLTVL.

The CDR3 nucleotides are TGCGCCAGCAACGGGACTAGCGGGGGGATATGGTCCTACAATGAGCAGTTCTTC. This translates into CASNGTSGGIWSYNEQFF. The rearrangement uses TRBV5-1 and TRBJ2-1, with 15 bases lining up with TRBD2. Trimming took 6 bases from V and 1 from J; bases not matched to a gene: 8. The germline V gene has CDR1 SGHRS and CDR2 YFSETQ. The CDR3 runs 18 residues.

The chain combines TRBV11-2 with TRBJ2-7; 7 bases are shared with TRBD1. Per the germline V gene, CDR1 is SGHAT and CDR2 is FQNNGV. The J segment lost 6 bases and the V segment lost 2 bases, leaving 16 bases of the junction unmatched. The CDR3 consists of 17 residues. CDR3 sequence reads: CASSLYSHRTGLGEQYF. As DNA, the CDR3 is TGTGCCAGCAGCTTATACTCTCACCGGACAGGCCTGGGCGAGCAGTACTTC.

The chain links TRBV5-1 to TRBJ2-5; 8 bases match TRBD2. The CDR3 contains 16 residues. Germline V gene lookup returns CDR1 SGHRS and CDR2 YFSETQ. Losses at the gene ends were 2 bases for V and 5 bases for J; bases not matched to a gene: 11. CDR3 nucleotides: TGCGCCAGCAGCTTCCAGCGGGGGCACCTGGGGGAGACCCAGTACTTC. It codes for CASSFQRGHLGETQYF.

CDR3 residues: CASSPPDRKSTGGNEQYF. The CDR3 coding sequence is TGTGCCAGCTCACCCCCCGACAGGAAGAGTACGGGAGGCAACGAGCAGTACTTC. The chain employs TRBV18 and TRBJ2-7, with a tentative D call TRBD2 (7 bases). Trimming took off 3 bases at V and 5 bases at J, with 26 bases between the two ends. Germline CDR1 KGHSH, CDR2 LQKENI. The CDR3 runs 18 residues. The full variable domain, completed using reference TRBV18 and TRBJ2-7, is NAGVMQNPRHLVRRRGQEARLRCSPMKGHSHVYWYRQLPEEGLKFMVYLQKENIIDESGMPKERFSAEFPKEGPSILRIQQVVRGDSAAYFCASSPPDRKSTGGNEQYFGPGTRLTVT.

The V gene is TRBV2, the J gene TRBJ2-3; TRBD2 matches at 7 bases. The CDR3 runs to 20 residues. Germline V gives CDR1 SNHLY, CDR2 FYNNEI. The V gene end was trimmed by 7 bases and the J gene end by 0 bases; junction bases not matched to a gene: 22. In nucleotides, the CDR3 is TGTGCCAGCAATCCACTCCTAGCGAGCGGGGCTACCTATAGCACAGATACGCAGTATTTT. Translated, it gives CASNPLLASGATYSTDTQYF. Full variable domain (missing parts from reference TRBV2 and TRBJ2-3): EPEVTQTPSHQVTQMGQEVILRCVPISNHLYFYWYRQILGQKVEFLVSFYNNEISEKSEIFDDQFSVERPDGSNFTLKIRSTKLEDSAMYFCASNPLLASGATYSTDTQYFGPGTRLTVL.

The gene calls are TRBV5-1 and TRBJ2-7; D possibly corresponds to TRBD2 (6 bases). Germline assignment: CDR1 SGHRS and CDR2 YFSETQ. V lost 4 bases and J lost 5, with 16 bases in between. The CDR3 is 14 residues long. The CDR3, as DNA: TGCGCCAGCAGCGCGATACTAGCCCCTCACGAGCAGTACTTC. Protein: CASSAILAPHEQYF. The variable domain in full, completed from reference TRBV5-1 and TRBJ2-7, reads KAGVTQTPRYLIKTRGQQVTLSCSPISGHRSVSWYQQTPGQGLQFLFEYFSETQRNKGNFPGRFSGRQFSNSRSEMNVSTLELGDSALYLCASSAILAPHEQYFGPGTRLTVT.

The gene calls are TRBV2 and TRBJ1-1, with 10 positions matching TRBD1. The CDR3 runs to 12 residues. J gave up 8 bases and V 11 bases, and 8 bases lay outside the gene matches. The germline gives CDR1 SNHLY, CDR2 FYNNEI. The CDR3: CASGQGKEEAFF. CDR3 DNA: TGTGCCTCGGGACAGGGGAAGGAAGAAGCTTTCTTT.

The genes are TRBV7-2 and TRBJ2-1; D not certain. CDR1 is SGHTA, CDR2 FQGNSA, per germline. V lost 5 bases and J lost 7, with 9 bases in between. This CDR3 comprises 12 residues. The CDR3 bases are TGTGCCAGCAGCCCCTCGTTGAATGAGCAGTTCTTC. Amino acid sequence: CASSPSLNEQFF.

The chain has TRBV13 and TRBJ1-2, with a weak D call TRBD1 (6 bases). The V end lost 4 bases, the J end lost 7 bases, and 16 bases lay between the germline ends. This CDR3 contains 14 residues. CDR1 PRHDT and CDR2 FYEKMQ come from the germline V gene (reference sequence). The CDR3 DNA reads TGTGCCAGCAGCTCCTTCACAAACAGGGTTGGCTACACCTTC. Encoded protein: CASSSFTNRVGYTF. The variable domain in full, with the rest retrieved from reference TRBV13 and TRBJ1-2, is AAGVIQSPRHLIKEKRETATLKCYPIPRHDTVYWYQQGPGQDPQFLISFYEKMQSDKGSIPDRFSAQQFSDYHSELNMSSLELGDSALYFCASSSFTNRVGYTFGSGTRLTVV.

The chain employs TRBV10-3 and TRBJ1-6; 9 nucleotides align to TRBD1. The V and J ends lost 6 bases and 0 bases, in that order; junction bases with no gene match: 9. There are 18 residues in the CDR3. Germline CDR1 ENHRY, CDR2 SYGVKD. This chain's CDR3 is CAIRDRDRVPSYNSPLHF. DNA for the CDR3: TGTGCCATCAGGGACCGGGACAGGGTTCCCTCCTATAATTCACCCCTCCACTTT.

CDR3: CASSGTSSDEQFF. CDR3 bases: TGTGCCAGCAGCGGGACTAGCTCCGATGAGCAGTTCTTC. This chain links TRBV5-4 with TRBJ2-1, with 9 bases that match TRBD2. The CDR3 is made up of 13 amino acids. V shed 4 bases and J 8 bases; nucleotides not matched to a gene: 4. Per the germline V gene, CDR1 is SGHNT and CDR2 is YYREEE (reference sequence). The whole variable domain, filled in from reference TRBV5-4 and TRBJ2-1, reads ETGVTQSPTHLIKTRGQQVTLRCSSQSGHNTVSWYQQALGQGPQFIFQYYREEENGRGNFPPRFSGLQFPNYSSELNVNALELDDSALYLCASSGTSSDEQFFGPGTRLTVL.

This sequence joins TRBV5-8 and TRBJ1-2; 7 bases are a match to TRBD1. The V gene's germline CDR1 is SGHTS and CDR2 YDEGEE. The CDR3 has 13 residues. V dropped 4 bases and J dropped 8; count of bases not matched to a gene: 8. In DNA form, the CDR3 reads TGTGCCAGCAGCCATCGGACAGGTCAGGGCTACACCTTC. Residues: CASSHRTGQGYTF.

The J gene is TRBJ1-1, the V gene TRBV27; D perhaps matches TRBD1 (6 bases). The CDR3 has 11 residues. V lost 8 bases, J lost 8 bases, and 12 bases lay in between. Germline V lookup: CDR1 MNHEY, CDR2 SMNVEV (reference sequence). CDR3 DNA sequence: TGTGCCAGCGGACCGGGGGGCGAAGCTTTCTTT. Its translation: CASGPGGEAFF.

A few counts support this clone. The chain recombines TRBV27 with TRBJ2-7, with a possible D match to TRBD1 (6 bases). V was cut by 3 bases and J by 3 bases, with 9 bases left in between. CDR1 MNHEY and CDR2 SMNVEV come from the germline V gene (reference sequence). The CDR3 length is 13 residues. The CDR3 DNA is TGTGCCAGCAGTTTCCGACAGGACTACGAGCAGTACTTC. Translating gives CASSFRQDYEQYF.

The chain uses TRBV9 and TRBJ2-2, with 7 bases lining up with TRBD1. The CDR3 spans 18 residues. Unmatched junction bases numbered 13, after V lost 2 bases and J lost 3 bases. In germline, CDR1 is SGDLS, CDR2 YYNGEE. The CDR3 DNA reads TGTGCCAGCAGCGTTGGGACAGACCTCCGTAATTACACCGGGGAGCTGTTTTTT. It specifies CASSVGTDLRNYTGELFF.